Shown below are 14 T cell receptor beta chains from a single sample sequenced in a study of Graves' ophthalmopathy and Graves' hyperthyroidism. The authors amplified TCR beta CDR3 regions from RNA transcripts. After a first-round RT-PCR with HTBI primers, a second-round multiplex PCR was run. Using its own MiXCR run on the multiplex PCR reads, TCRdb lists one record per CDR3 protein. The data hold fewer than 650,000 distinct CDR3 sequences, with about 20% observed a single time. Sequences were obtained from peripheral blood. The origin of the receptors is a woman between 18 and 29 years old with stable Graves' hyperthyroidism. Some clones in this sample may be carry-over from other donors' samples.

The V and J genes are TRBV12-3 or TRBV12-4 and TRBJ1-5; TRBD1 is a possible D gene (5 bases). The CDR3 spans 15 residues. The V and J ends lost 3 bases and 9 bases respectively, with 18 bases between them. The chain's CDR3 is CASSFGAYGDRPQHF. The CDR3 bases are TGTGCCAGCAGTTTTGGGGCTTACGGAGATCGGCCCCAGCATTTT.

Only a few counts were recorded for this clonotype. CDR3 amino acids: CASIVSPNIVGQLQETQYF. CDR3 DNA: TGTGCCAGCATCGTATCTCCCAATATCGTGGGACAGCTTCAAGAGACCCAGTACTTC. V and J are TRBV6-2 or TRBV6-3 and TRBJ2-5; 7 nucleotides match TRBD1. Germline CDR1 reads MNHEY; CDR2 reads SVGEGT. The V gene end was trimmed by 7 bases and the J gene end by 2 bases; junction bases not matched to a gene: 22. The CDR3 loop spans 19 amino acids.

In DNA form, the CDR3 reads TGTGCCAGCAGGCGGGAGAGAGCCAAAAACATTCAGTACTTC. Translated, it gives CASRRERAKNIQYF. This chain joins TRBV12-3 or TRBV12-4 and TRBJ2-4; 7 bases match TRBD2. The CDR3 is made up of 14 amino acids. V lost 6 bases and J lost 0; bases outside the gene matches: 2.

This rearrangement joins TRBV20-1 to TRBJ1-2; 9 bases fit TRBD1. The CDR3 length is 14 residues. Germline CDR1 DFQATT, CDR2 SNEGSKA (reference sequence). Losses at the gene ends were 3 bases for V and 5 bases for J; bases not matched to a gene: 7. This chain's CDR3 is CSASISGTGYGYTF. CDR3 nucleotides: TGCAGTGCTAGCATTTCCGGGACAGGGTATGGCTACACCTTC.

This clonotype was recorded at least ten times. This sequence joins TRBV27 and TRBJ1-1; no clear D. The CDR3 consists of 14 residues. The V gene's germline CDR1 is MNHEY and CDR2 SMNVEV (reference sequence). V was pared by 2 bases and J by 11 bases, with 18 bases between. The CDR3 region has the DNA TGTGCCAGCAGTTTACCGGGCGGATGGAATGTGGCTTTCTTT. Its protein is CASSLPGGWNVAFF.

A few counts support this clonotype. The chain recombines TRBV3-1 with TRBJ2-7; the match to TRBD2 covers 13 bases. Trimming removed 4 bases from V and 1 base from J; junction bases left unmatched: 7. Per germline, CDR1 LGHDT and CDR2 YNNKEL (reference sequence). CDR3 length: 17 amino acids. The CDR3 region has the DNA TGTGCCAGCAGCCGTCGACTAGCGGGGGGCTTATCCTACGAGCAGTACTTC. This gives the protein CASSRRLAGGLSYEQYF.

There are a few counts of this clonotype. The J gene is TRBJ2-5, the V gene TRBV20-1; D ambiguous. CDR3 length: 11 amino acids. The ends were cut back, 5 bases at V and 1 base at J, with 5 bases in the middle. The germline gives CDR1 DFQATT, CDR2 SNEGSKA (reference sequence). The CDR3 is CSAVPQETQYF. DNA of the CDR3: TGCAGTGCTGTTCCCCAAGAGACCCAGTACTTC.

This clonotype was counted at least ten times. V usage is TRBV2 and J usage is TRBJ1-2; the D gene is possibly TRBD1 (6 bases). The V end was cut by 0 bases, the J end by 7 bases, with 15 bases between. The germline gives CDR1 SNHLY, CDR2 FYNNEI. CDR3 size: 15 residues. The CDR3 protein is CASSEARGGRIGYTF. DNA of the CDR3: TGTGCCAGCAGTGAAGCGCGCGGGGGGCGAATTGGCTACACCTTC.

The rearrangement joins TRBV18 to TRBJ1-5, with D perhaps matching TRBD1 (5 bases). The CDR3 has 14 residues. Germline loops: CDR1 KGHSH, CDR2 LQKENI. The V and J ends lost 1 base and 5 bases respectively, with 9 bases between them. The CDR3 DNA sequence: TGTGCCAGCTCACCACTCGGGGACGATCAGCCCCAGCATTTT. Its protein product is CASSPLGDDQPQHF.

This clonotype was found a few times. The rearrangement joins TRBV30 to TRBJ1-1; TRBD1 aligns across 8 bases. The CDR3 is made up of 14 amino acids. Germline V gene lookup returns CDR1 GTSNPN and CDR2 SVGIG (reference sequence). The trim removed 2 bases at V and 4 bases at J, leaving 6 bases unmatched. This chain's CDR3 is CAWSSTGGITEAFF. CDR3 nucleotide sequence: TGTGCCTGGAGTTCCACAGGGGGGATCACTGAAGCTTTCTTT.

This clonotype appeared many times. The genes are TRBV2 and TRBJ2-7; 9 nucleotides match TRBD1. In germline, CDR1 is SNHLY, CDR2 FYNNEI. Trimming took 4 bases from V and 6 from J; bases not matched to a gene: 4. This CDR3 contains 13 residues. The CDR3 bases are TGTGCCAGCAGTGGGACAGGGGTCCGCGAGCAGTACTTC. Protein sequence: CASSGTGVREQYF.

This clonotype was recorded many times. The rearrangement links TRBV6-2 or TRBV6-3 to TRBJ1-5; possible D gene TRBD1, 5 bases. Germline V CDR1 and CDR2: MNHEY, SVGEGT. V lost 4 bases to trimming and J lost 7 bases, with 14 bases between them. The CDR3 is made up of 14 amino acids. Here the CDR3 reads CASSFGRVGQPQHF. The CDR3, as DNA: TGTGCCAGCAGTTTCGGCAGGGTAGGGCAGCCCCAGCATTTT.

This clonotype came up many times. V gene TRBV29-1 combines with J gene TRBJ1-1; no clear D gene. This CDR3 is 12 amino acids long. Germline V gene lookup returns CDR1 SQVTM and CDR2 ANQGSEA. Trimming pared 7 bases from V and 1 base from J, leaving 10 bases between. The CDR3 protein is CSAASGNTEAFF. CDR3 DNA sequence: TGCAGCGCCGCTTCGGGGAACACTGAAGCTTTCTTT.

The chain is built from TRBV5-1 and TRBJ1-1; perhaps TRBD1 as D (6 bases). Trimming left V 7 bases short and J 5 bases short, with 15 bases between. Looked up from germline, CDR1 is SGHRS and CDR2 is YFSETQ. The CDR3 contains 13 residues. Written as DNA, the CDR3 is TGCGCCAGCTTCAGGGGTTTGGGGACTGAAGCTTTCTTT. Amino acids: CASFRGLGTEAFF.